The entry below describes one T cell receptor beta chain. A few counts support this clone. The clone's antigen remains unknown. One base away there is no much larger clone; base qualities are not given. This record belongs to a study of vaccination effects on CD4 cells after COVID-19 (dated by TCRdb to between 2021 and 2022). Study-level background: Across the study, the median time from the second dose to post-vaccine sampling was 72 days (range 14 to 241). Cultures from other donors in the study were sequenced with the Oncomine TCR Beta short-read assay on an Illumina iSeq 100. SARS-CoV-2 spike-specific CD4+ TCR repertoires from before and after mRNA vaccination were compared in COVID-19 convalescent patients and in infection-naive vaccine recipients. The full study included some eleven COVID-19 convalescent patients and a few SARS-CoV-2-naive healthy vaccine recipients.

The investigation overall reported the following: The study was limited by a small number of convalescent patients, and early post-infection timepoints were lacking. Marked clonal contraction was observed in both infection-induced and vaccine-induced clones at late post-vaccination timepoints, consistent with waning T cell responses. In healthy vaccine recipients, vaccine-induced clones were almost all SARS-CoV-2 mono-reactive, with only 1 of 255 being cross-reactive with common cold coronaviruses.

Counted from cysteine to phenylalanine, this CDR3 has 17 amino acids. Of all the DNA, just the CDR3 is kept, 51 bases in frame from base 1. Via the germline V gene, CDR1 is SGHRS and CDR2 YFSETQ. At the junction V is shortened by 0 bases and J by 3 bases, with 16 bases in between. In the ViraFEST assay, PBMC were stimulated with viral peptide pools, and TCR sequencing was then used to find antigen-specific CD4+ T cell clonotypes based on their expansion. After around eleven days of culture, CD4+ T cells were isolated with the EasySep CD4+ T cell isolation kit. Each participant received two doses of an mRNA SARS-CoV-2 vaccine, either BNT162b2 or mRNA-1273. Negative nucleocapsid antibody results before and after vaccination confirmed that the healthy vaccine recipients had no prior SARS-CoV-2 infection. Approximately 2.1 million PBMC per well were cultured in IMDM with approximately 5% human AB serum, around 10 IU/ml IL-2 and gentamicin, plus 10 ug/ml peptides. Half of the culture medium was replaced with fresh IL-2-containing medium on days 3 and 7. Unless noted otherwise, every peptide stimulation condition was grown in triplicate wells. Using Ficoll-Paque Plus gradient centrifugation, PBMC were separated from whole blood and then either used fresh or cryopreserved at -140C. The spike proteins of SARS-CoV-2 and of the common cold coronaviruses HCoV-NL63, HCoV-OC43 and HCoV-229E were spanned by overlapping peptide pools. The QIAamp micro DNA kit was used to extract genomic DNA from the cultured CD4+ T cells.

Library method: the immunoSEQ multiplex PCR assay. DNA from the CD4+ T cells that had been cultured and isolated underwent TCR beta CDR3 sequencing. The study's own analysis went as follows. Non-productive TCR sequences were removed, reads were trimmed to the CDR3 region, and CDR3s of at least 7 amino acids were retained. The MANAFEST web app was used to pick out antigen-specific clonotypes by comparing their expansion in peptide wells with that in reference cultures. Positive clones required FDR<0.05 expansion versus reference and all other wells, odds ratio above 5, and frequency above 0.1% in two replicate wells. A clonotype was defined as cross-reactive if the clonotype was significantly expanded both in SARS-CoV-2 spike wells and in at least one common cold coronavirus spike condition. CDR3 similarity was assessed by Levenshtein distance with the stringdist R package, and unrooted trees were built with ape in R 3.6.1. The immuneACCESS repertoire file appears here via TCRdb, limited to in-frame rearrangements. These files lack a portion of the clones; in checked studies, under half of the deficit traces to unresolved V genes, and the cause of the others is not known. V and J calls and clone size follow that table, whereas D and trimming were derived from the DNA. For this sample there are about 46,000 clones; 74% appear just once. The ten largest clonotypes hold over 13% of the sample.

The receptor comes from a human donor who received a COVID-19 vaccine. The sequences come from CD4+ T cells from PBMCs cultured with HCoV-OC43 spike peptides, collected after COVID-19 vaccination. The meaning of the sample's cell subset or site label: HCoV-OC43 spike overlapping peptide pool stimulation. The sequence is built from TRBV5-1 and TRBJ2-4; matching of 6 bases hints at TRBD1 as the D gene. For the CDR3, the sequence is CASSLAYRRQVKNIQYF. The nucleotides are TGCGCCAGCAGCTTGGCCTACAGGAGACAGGTCAAAAACATTCAGTACTTC.